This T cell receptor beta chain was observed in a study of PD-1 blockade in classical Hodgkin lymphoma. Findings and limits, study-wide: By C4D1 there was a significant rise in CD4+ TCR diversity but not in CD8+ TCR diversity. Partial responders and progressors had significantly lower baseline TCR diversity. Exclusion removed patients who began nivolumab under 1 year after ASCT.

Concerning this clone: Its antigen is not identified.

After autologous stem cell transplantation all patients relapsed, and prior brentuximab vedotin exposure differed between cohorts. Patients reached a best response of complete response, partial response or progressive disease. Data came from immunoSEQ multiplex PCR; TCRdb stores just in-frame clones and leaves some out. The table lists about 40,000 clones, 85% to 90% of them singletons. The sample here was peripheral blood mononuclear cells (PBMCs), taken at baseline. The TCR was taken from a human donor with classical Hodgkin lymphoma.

Written as DNA, the CDR3 is TGCGCCAGCAGCCAGGACAGGGGATATTCCACTGAAGCTTTCTTT. Its protein product is CASSQDRGYSTEAFF. The chain uses TRBV4-3 and TRBJ1-1; 9 nucleotides agree with TRBD1. This CDR3 spans 15 amino acids. Germline lookup yields CDR1 LGHNA and CDR2 YSLEER. V dropped 3 bases and J dropped 4; count of bases not matched to a gene: 6.